The source of this T cell receptor beta chain is a study of T-cell memory formation after mild COVID-19. Broader study findings: Some SARS-CoV-2-responding clones were already detected in memory before infection.

Germline values: CDR1 MNHNS, CDR2 SASEGT. V was cut by 3 bases and J by 9 bases, with 9 bases left in between. The CDR3 consists of 12 residues. This clonotype showed up just a few times. The antigen is undetermined. MiXCR, applied by TCRdb to the 5' RACE reads, yields one record per CDR3 protein. The sample comprises about 560,000 distinct CDR3 sequences, approximately 15% of which are singletons, and about 8.1% rests with the top ten. The TCR comes from an adult woman who had mild COVID-19 (a few samples of this study predate the infection). Cell type and time point are not known. Sequenced: PBMCs or a T cell subset sorted from them (not recorded which). The chain employs TRBV6-1 and TRBJ1-5, with D possibly matching TRBD1 (6 bases). CDR3 in amino acids: CASSEGAGPQHF. The CDR3 DNA reads as TGTGCCAGCAGTGAGGGGGCCGGGCCCCAGCATTTT.